The clone carrying this T cell receptor (beta chain) has a single count. The antigen remains unidentified. One junction end does not reproduce the germline sequence, and a read error may be involved. The data originate from a study of T-cell reconstitution after alpha-beta-depleted transplantation in children. There are 12 residues in the CDR3. Germline V lookup: CDR1 SGHRS, CDR2 YFSETQ. TCRbeta library preparation incorporated unique molecular identifiers. TCRdb itself ran the PCR reads through MiXCR, one entry per CDR3 protein. Seen here are under 850,000 distinct CDR3 sequences, around 14% observed once, and the top ten hold about 0.77%. Study outcomes and limitations: T-cell numbers and diversity one year post-transplant derived largely from freshly generated T cells. About two months after transplant, alpha-beta T cells reportedly came from several hundred expanded graft clones.

The chain is built from TRBV5-1 and TRBJ2-7, with D uncertain. The sequences come from PBMCs, collected before TCRalphabeta/CD19-depleted stem cell transplant. This TCR derives from a girl aged 2 to 10 with congenital amegakaryocytic thrombocytopenia, due to receive a stem cell transplant. CDR3 nucleotide sequence: TGCGCCAGCAGCTTGCCCTCCTTCGAGCAGTACTTC. It is translated as CASSLPSFEQYF. Full variable domain (outside the CDR3, taken from reference TRBV5-1 and TRBJ2-7): KAGVTQTPRYLIKTRGQQVTLSCSPISGHRSVSWYQQTPGQGLQFLFEYFSETQRNKGNFPGRFSGRQFSNSRSEMNVSTLELGDSALYLCASSLPSFEQYFGPGTRLTVT.